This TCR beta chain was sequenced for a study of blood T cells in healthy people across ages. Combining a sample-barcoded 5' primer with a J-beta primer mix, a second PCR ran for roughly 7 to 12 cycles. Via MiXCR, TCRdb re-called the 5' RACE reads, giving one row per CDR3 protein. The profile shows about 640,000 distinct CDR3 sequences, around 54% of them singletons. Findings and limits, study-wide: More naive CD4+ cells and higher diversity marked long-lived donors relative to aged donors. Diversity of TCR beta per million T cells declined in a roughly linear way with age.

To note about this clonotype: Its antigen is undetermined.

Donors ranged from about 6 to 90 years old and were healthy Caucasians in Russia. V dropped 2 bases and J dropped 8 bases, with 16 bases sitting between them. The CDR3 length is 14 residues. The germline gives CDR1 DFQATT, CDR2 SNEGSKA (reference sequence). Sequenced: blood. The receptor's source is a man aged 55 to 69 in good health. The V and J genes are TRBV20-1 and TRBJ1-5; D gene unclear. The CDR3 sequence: CSARQAPSGEPQHF. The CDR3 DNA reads TGCAGTGCTAGACAGGCACCGTCGGGAGAGCCCCAGCATTTT.